The clone carrying this T cell receptor beta chain has a handful of counts. Antigen: not known. None of the included patients had other autoimmune diseases, uncontrolled infections, pregnancy or lactation, as these led to exclusion. As the template, RNA transcripts were used to amplify TCR beta CDR3 regions. HTBI-primed RT-PCR formed the first round, and a multiplex PCR formed the second. TCRdb independently ran MiXCR on the multiplex PCR reads; one entry per CDR3 protein. The data show hundreds of thousands of distinct CDR3 sequences, roughly 21% seen once. The sample is drawn from a study of Graves' ophthalmopathy and Graves' hyperthyroidism. Study at large: Researchers obtained peripheral blood at initial diagnosis, before any treatment had begun. Overall study results and limits: Blood also carried most expanded thyroid clonotypes exceeding 0.001 frequency.

Trimming pared 2 bases from V and 6 bases from J, leaving 11 bases between. Germline V CDR1 and CDR2: GTSNPN, SVGIG (reference sequence). The CDR3 is 13 residues long. V and J are TRBV30 and TRBJ1-5; D is unclear. Sequencing used peripheral blood. This TCR was recovered from a woman under 30 with stable Graves' hyperthyroidism. The CDR3 nucleotides read TGTGCCTGGAGTCACGGGGATATTCAGCCCCAGCATTTT. Translating it yields CAWSHGDIQPQHF.